These 30 T cell receptor beta chains came from one sample sequenced in a study of blood T cell repertoires in COVID-19. Generated by immunoSEQ multiplex PCR, the TCRdb table keeps only in-frame clones and is missing some. The sample records 120,000 or so clones, more than 70% being singletons. Sequencing used peripheral blood. The source is a human donor in a cohort sampled during active COVID-19.

V is TRBV7-2 and J is TRBJ1-2, with D perhaps matching TRBD1 (6 bases). Trimming stripped 6 bases from V and 8 bases from J, with 25 bases between. This CDR3 region has 16 residues. Germline CDR1 SGHTA, CDR2 FQGNSA. CDR3 residues: CASRQGRKIKQEGYTF. CDR3 sequence (DNA): TGTGCCAGCAGACAGGGTAGAAAGATAAAACAAGAGGGCTACACCTTC.

J is TRBJ2-7 and V is TRBV25-1, with D tentatively TRBD1 (6 bases). Trimming stripped 4 bases from V and 0 bases from J, with 13 bases between. The germline V gene has CDR1 MGHDK and CDR2 SYGVNS. This CDR3 is 15 amino acids long. The DNA for the CDR3 is TGTGCCAGCAGTGGTGTGGGGGCCGACTCCTACGAGCAGTACTTC. Translation gives CASSGVGADSYEQYF.

Written as DNA, the CDR3 is TGCGCCAGCAGCTTGGTCGTTGCGGGGGACTACGAGCAGTACTTC. Translated: CASSLVVAGDYEQYF. The V gene is TRBV5-1, the J gene TRBJ2-7; 7 bases align to TRBD2. The CDR3 is 15 residues long. The ends lost 0 bases at V and 3 bases at J; junction bases unmatched: 6. Per germline, CDR1 SGHRS and CDR2 YFSETQ.

This chain links TRBV27 with TRBJ1-6; D is unclear. V shed 7 bases and J shed 1 base, with 11 bases lying between them. The CDR3 consists of 15 residues. Germline V lookup: CDR1 MNHEY, CDR2 SMNVEV (reference sequence). CDR3 loop: CASMGGGSYNSPLHF. The DNA for the CDR3 is TGTGCCAGCATGGGAGGTGGGTCCTATAATTCACCCCTCCACTTT.

The chain links TRBV6-5 to TRBJ1-3; TRBD1 matches 8 bases. Germline-derived CDR1 and CDR2 are MNHEY and SVGAGI. This CDR3 comprises 14 residues. J lost 8 bases, V lost 4 bases, and 7 bases had no gene match. This CDR3 reads CASSWTGRVDTIYF. In nucleotides, the CDR3 is TGTGCCAGCAGTTGGACAGGGCGGGTGGACACCATATATTTT.

With regard to this clone: At one end the junction does not follow the germline gene, possibly because of a read error. The genes are TRBV7-7 and TRBJ2-1, with 7 bases identical to TRBD2. CDR3 length: 15 residues. The germline gives CDR1 SSHAT, CDR2 FNYEAQ (reference sequence). CDR3 coding DNA: TGTGCTAGCAGCCGTGGCGGGGGCTCCTACAATGAGCAGTTCTTC. Amino acids: CASSRGGGSYNEQFF.

This chain joins TRBV27 and TRBJ2-3, with TRBD2 identical over 7 bases. The CDR3 is 14 amino acids. CDR1 and CDR2 (germline): MNHEY, SMNVEV (reference sequence). Trimming took 9 bases from V and 0 from J; bases not matched to a gene: 6. The CDR3, as DNA: TGTGCCAGAATCCTAGCGGCTAGCACAGATACGCAGTATTTT. It yields the protein CARILAASTDTQYF.

J is TRBJ2-2 and V is TRBV27; D is uncertain. With 6 bases removed from V and 4 bases from J, the gap between germline ends came to 9 bases. This CDR3 has 13 amino acids. Germline-derived CDR1 and CDR2 are MNHEY and SMNVEV (reference sequence). CDR3 DNA sequence: TGTGCCAGCAGCGAGGCGCCCACCGGGGAGCTGTTTTTT. It specifies CASSEAPTGELFF.

The rearrangement joins TRBV5-5 to TRBJ1-6; D remains unclear. Trimming stripped 7 bases from V and 0 bases from J, with 5 bases between. The germline V gene encodes CDR1 SGHKS and CDR2 YYEKEE (reference sequence). The CDR3 extends over 13 amino acids. The CDR3 DNA is TGTGCCAGCGAGGACTCCTATAATTCACCCCTCCACTTT. Encoded protein: CASEDSYNSPLHF.

Comments on this clone: An end of the junction differs from the germline gene, which may be a read error. This sequence joins TRBV7-7 and TRBJ2-1; D possibly corresponds to TRBD2 (5 bases). This CDR3 is built from 16 residues. Germline assignment: CDR1 SSHAT and CDR2 FNYEAQ (reference sequence). The CDR3 spells CASSLSFGSSYNEQFF. The CDR3 DNA sequence: TGTGCTAGCAGCCTTTCATTTGGGAGCTCCTACAATGAGCAGTTCTTC.

For the CDR3, the DNA is TGTGCCAGCAGCCAGGACAGTCTGGGCAATGAGCAGTTCTTC. This encodes CASSQDSLGNEQFF. V usage is TRBV3-1 (or the pseudogene TRBV3-2) and J usage is TRBJ2-1; TRBD1 might be the D (6 bases). V gave up 3 bases and J gave up 6 bases, with 12 bases separating them. CDR1 LGHDT and CDR2 YNNKEL come from the germline V gene (reference sequence). This CDR3 is built from 14 residues.

Comments on this clone: At the DNA level, this CDR3 is encoded by other sequences in the same sample as well. The chain employs TRBV3-1 (or the pseudogene TRBV3-2) and TRBJ2-5, with TRBD2 matching over 12 bases. This CDR3 has 15 amino acids. The germline V gene encodes CDR1 LGHDT and CDR2 YNNKEL (reference sequence). J was trimmed by 4 bases and V by 3 bases; bases with no gene match: 3. The CDR3, as DNA: TGTGCCAGCAGCCAGACTAGCGGGAGACTAGAGACCCAGTACTTC. This translates into CASSQTSGRLETQYF.

The chain recombines TRBV10-3 with TRBJ1-3, with D tentatively TRBD1 (5 bases). The CDR3 length is 16 residues. V was trimmed by 10 bases and J by 0 bases, leaving 19 bases between them. Looked up from germline, CDR1 is ENHRY and CDR2 is SYGVKD. CDR3 bases: TGTGCCACCCAAGGTAGCCAGGGCCGCTCTGGAAACACCATATATTTT. It yields the protein CATQGSQGRSGNTIYF.

The rearrangement joins TRBV3-1 (or the pseudogene TRBV3-2) to TRBJ2-5, with 14 bases aligning to TRBD2. V was pared by 3 bases and J by 6 bases, with 3 bases of the junction left unmatched. The CDR3 totals 15 residues. The V gene's germline CDR1 is LGHDT and CDR2 YNNKEL (reference sequence). In nucleotides, the CDR3 is TGTGCCAGCAGCCAGACTAGCGGGGGGGCGAAGACCCAGTACTTC. It yields the protein CASSQTSGGAKTQYF.

The chain recombines TRBV24-1 with TRBJ2-1, with 9 bases fitting TRBD2. The germline V gene has CDR1 KGHDR and CDR2 SFDVKD. Losses at the gene ends were 7 bases for V and 4 bases for J; bases not matched to a gene: 4. This CDR3 comprises 14 residues. CDR3 DNA: TGTGCCACCAGGGCTAGCGGGGCTTACAATGAGCAGTTCTTC. It encodes CATRASGAYNEQFF.

This clone has only one observation. The V and J genes are TRBV27 and TRBJ1-6; TRBD1 matches at 9 bases. Germline assignment: CDR1 MNHEY and CDR2 SMNVEV (reference sequence). J was trimmed by 6 bases and V by 4 bases; bases with no gene match: 1. CDR3 length equals 14 residues. The CDR3 coding sequence is TGTGCCAGCAGTTGGGGACAGGGTAATTCACCCCTCCACTTT. Amino acid sequence: CASSWGQGNSPLHF.

This clone was observed once. The V and J genes are TRBV10-2 and TRBJ1-1, with 9 bases fitting TRBD1. The CDR3 length is 14 residues. Germline V gives CDR1 WSHSY, CDR2 SAAADI. The V gene end was trimmed by 7 bases and the J gene end by 1 base; junction bases not matched to a gene: 4. CDR3 DNA sequence: TGCGCCAGCACTAAACAGGGGGCGAACACTGAAGCTTTCTTT. This sequence encodes CASTKQGANTEAFF.

The V and J genes are TRBV6-5 and TRBJ2-7, with 7 bases aligning to TRBD1. V lost 8 bases and J lost 8; bases outside the gene matches: 15. Per the germline V gene, CDR1 is MNHEY and CDR2 is SVGAGI. This CDR3 has 14 residues. CDR3 in amino acids: CASSSANIQGKQYF. In DNA, the CDR3 is TGTGCCAGCTCATCCGCAAACATACAGGGGAAGCAGTACTTC.

In DNA, the CDR3 is TGTGCCAGCAGCTTAGGGACAGGGAATGGTAACACCATATATTTT. Its translation is CASSLGTGNGNTIYF. The V call is TRBV5-6, the J call TRBJ1-3; 9 positions agree with TRBD1. The CDR3 length is 15 residues. The trim removed 2 bases at V and 7 bases at J, leaving 7 bases unmatched. The germline V gene has CDR1 SGHDT and CDR2 YYEEEE.

The chain is built from TRBV5-1 and TRBJ2-7; TRBD2 might be the D (6 bases). There are 14 residues in the CDR3. The germline V and J ends were trimmed by 0 bases and 2 bases, with 9 bases remaining between them. Germline assignment: CDR1 SGHRS and CDR2 YFSETQ. The CDR3 loop is CASSLDGTPYEQYF. The CDR3 DNA reads TGCGCCAGCAGCTTGGACGGGACTCCCTACGAGCAGTACTTC.

This rearrangement joins TRBV7-2 to TRBJ1-2; D unresolved. Trimming removed 5 bases from V and 0 bases from J, with 10 bases in between. Germline V gene data show CDR1 as SGHTA and CDR2 as FQGNSA. The CDR3 totals 14 residues. The CDR3 bases are TGTGCCAGCAGCCCTGGGCTTCCTAACTATGGCTACACCTTC. It specifies CASSPGLPNYGYTF.

The chain employs TRBV5-6 and TRBJ2-2; 12 bases agree with TRBD1. With V trimmed by 4 bases and J by 7 bases, 8 bases remained unmatched. This CDR3 is built from 16 residues. Germline V CDR1 and CDR2: SGHDT, YYEEEE. For the CDR3, the DNA is TGTGCCAGCAGCCTACAGGGACAGGGGGCAGGCGGGGAGCTGTTTTTT. Amino acids: CASSLQGQGAGGELFF. Using reference TRBV5-6 and TRBJ2-2 for the parts outside the CDR3, the full variable domain is DAGVTQSPTHLIKTRGQQVTLRCSPKSGHDTVSWYQQALGQGPQFIFQYYEEEERQRGNFPDRFSGHQFPNYSSELNVNALLLGDSALYLCASSLQGQGAGGELFFGEGSRLTVL.

The chain is built from TRBV12-3 or TRBV12-4 and TRBJ2-1, with TRBD2 matching 11 bases. This CDR3 has 13 amino acids. CDR3 sequence reads: CGVGTSGYNEQFF. The CDR3 coding sequence is TGTGGGGTCGGGACTAGCGGATACAATGAGCAGTTCTTC.

The chain couples TRBV28 to TRBJ1-4, with D perhaps matching TRBD1 (6 bases). The V end was cut by 1 base, the J end by 8 bases, with 17 bases between. This CDR3 spans 16 amino acids. The germline V gene has CDR1 MDHEN and CDR2 SYDVKM. The CDR3 loop reads CASSLLGRGRGEKLFF. The CDR3 nucleotides read TGTGCCAGCAGTTTATTGGGCAGGGGTAGAGGGGAAAAACTGTTTTTT.

This chain uses TRBV23-1 with TRBJ2-1, with 9 bases that match TRBD1. TRBV23-1 is reported as an ORF; its role is uncertain. The CDR3 is 16 amino acids. V shed 1 base and J 9 bases; nucleotides not matched to a gene: 10. The CDR3 reads CASSQFLTGGGCEQFF. CDR3 in DNA: TGCGCCAGCAGTCAATTTCTGACAGGGGGTGGGTGTGAGCAGTTCTTC.

The chain is built from TRBV4-1 and TRBJ2-7, with TRBD1 matching 7 bases. CDR3 length: 14 amino acids. J gave up 1 base and V 1 base, and 1 base lay outside the gene matches. The germline CDR1 and CDR2 sequences are MGHRA and YSYEKL. CDR3: CASSQAGQSYEQYF. For the CDR3, the DNA is TGCGCCAGCAGCCAAGCGGGACAGTCCTACGAGCAGTACTTC.

The chain recombines TRBV19 with TRBJ1-5; no definite D call. The CDR3 sequence is 14 residues long. In germline, CDR1 is LNHDA, CDR2 SQIVND (reference sequence). V was pared by 8 bases and J by 0 bases, with 11 bases between. CDR3 sequence: CASPEEDSNQPQHF. The CDR3 nucleotides are TGTGCCAGTCCTGAGGAGGATAGCAATCAGCCCCAGCATTTT.

This clone appeared a few times. This chain links TRBV3-1 (or the pseudogene TRBV3-2) with TRBJ2-4; D is possibly TRBD2 (5 bases). CDR3 length: 14 amino acids. V dropped 0 bases and J dropped 7 bases, with 10 bases sitting between them. Per germline, CDR1 LGHDT and CDR2 YNNKEL (reference sequence). The CDR3 DNA reads TGTGCCAGCAGCCAAGACCTAGCCCGGAACATTCAGTACTTC. This gives the protein CASSQDLARNIQYF.

The chain links TRBV7-9 to TRBJ2-1; possible D gene TRBD1, 6 bases. Trimming shortened V by 5 bases and J by 9 bases, and 14 bases separated the two germline ends. The germline V gene encodes CDR1 SEHNR and CDR2 FQNEAQ (reference sequence). The CDR3 has 13 residues. CDR3 sequence (DNA): TGTGCCAGCAGCCCCCCTCCCAGGGGTGAGCAGTTCTTC. It encodes CASSPPPRGEQFF.

The V call is TRBV7-9, the J call TRBJ2-7; D perhaps matches TRBD2 (6 bases). This CDR3 spans 16 amino acids. Germline-derived CDR1 and CDR2 are SEHNR and FQNEAQ (reference sequence). V gave up 5 bases and J gave up 3 bases, with 20 bases separating them. The CDR3 region has the DNA TGTGCCAGCAGCCCCAACCCTGGGGGGAAAGTCTACGAGCAGTACTTC. It codes for CASSPNPGGKVYEQYF.